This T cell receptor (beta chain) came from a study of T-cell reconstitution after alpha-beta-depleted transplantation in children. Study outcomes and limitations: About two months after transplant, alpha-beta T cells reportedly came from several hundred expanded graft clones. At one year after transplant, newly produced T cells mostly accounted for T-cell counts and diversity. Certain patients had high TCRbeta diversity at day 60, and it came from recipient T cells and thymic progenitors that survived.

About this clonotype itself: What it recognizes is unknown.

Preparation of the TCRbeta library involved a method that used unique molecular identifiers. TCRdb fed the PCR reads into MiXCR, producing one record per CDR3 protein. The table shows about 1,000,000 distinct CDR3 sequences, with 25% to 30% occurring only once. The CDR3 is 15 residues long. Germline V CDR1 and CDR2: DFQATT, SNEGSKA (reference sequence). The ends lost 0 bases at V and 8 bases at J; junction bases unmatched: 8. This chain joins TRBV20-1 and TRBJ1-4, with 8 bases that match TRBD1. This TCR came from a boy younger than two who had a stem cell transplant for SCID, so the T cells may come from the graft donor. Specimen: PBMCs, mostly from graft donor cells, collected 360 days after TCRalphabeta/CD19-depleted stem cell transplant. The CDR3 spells CSARDATGVKEKLFF. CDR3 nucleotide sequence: TGCAGTGCTAGAGACGCGACAGGGGTAAAAGAAAAACTGTTTTTT.